This T cell receptor beta chain comes out of a study of cytomegalovirus exposure and HLA in healthy donors. Study at large: Out of fewer than 400 genotyped donors, 81% belonged to the Caucasian-associated ancestry cluster.

Vbeta (60) and Jbeta (13) primers were used in the PCR. Sequenced by immunoSEQ multiplex PCR; TCRdb stores in-frame clones only, minus some. The data contain some 110,000 clones, 60% to 80% of them singletons. This clone came up a few times. Its antigen is not identified. Study-wide findings and caveats: HLA allele associations emerged for 17,000 or so TCR beta sequences in a later analysis, at 0.05 false discovery rate.

With V trimmed by 5 bases and J by 5 bases, 12 bases remained unmatched. The CDR3 is 16 amino acids. From germline, CDR1 is SGHTA and CDR2 FQGNSA. The TCR originated in a female donor in good health and CMV-seronegative. The chain is built from TRBV7-2 and TRBJ2-1; 7 bases agree with TRBD2. Source material: PBMCs. The CDR3 loop is CASSGPLAVIHNEQFF. DNA for the CDR3: TGTGCCAGCAGCGGACCGCTAGCGGTAATCCACAATGAGCAGTTCTTC.